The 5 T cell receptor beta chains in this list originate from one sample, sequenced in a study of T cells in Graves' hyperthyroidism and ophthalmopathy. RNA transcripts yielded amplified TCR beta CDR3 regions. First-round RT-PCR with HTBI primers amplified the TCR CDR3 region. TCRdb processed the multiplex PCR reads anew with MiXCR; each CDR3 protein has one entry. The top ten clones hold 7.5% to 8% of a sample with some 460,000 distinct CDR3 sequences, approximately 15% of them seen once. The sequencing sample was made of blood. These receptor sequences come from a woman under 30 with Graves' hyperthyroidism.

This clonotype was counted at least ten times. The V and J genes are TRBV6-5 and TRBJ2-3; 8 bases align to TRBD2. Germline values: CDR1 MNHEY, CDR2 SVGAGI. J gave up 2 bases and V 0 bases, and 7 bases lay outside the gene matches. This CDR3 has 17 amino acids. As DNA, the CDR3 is TGTGCCAGCAGTTACTCGCCGCGGGGGGCCTCCACAGATACGCAGTATTTT. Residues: CASSYSPRGASTDTQYF.

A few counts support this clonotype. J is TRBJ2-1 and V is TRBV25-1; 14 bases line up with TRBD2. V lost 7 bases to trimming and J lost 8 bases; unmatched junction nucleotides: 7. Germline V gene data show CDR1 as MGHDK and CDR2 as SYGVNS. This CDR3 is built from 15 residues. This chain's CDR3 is CASIPTSGGGYEQFF. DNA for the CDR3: TGTGCCAGCATCCCGACTAGCGGGGGGGGCTATGAGCAGTTCTTC.

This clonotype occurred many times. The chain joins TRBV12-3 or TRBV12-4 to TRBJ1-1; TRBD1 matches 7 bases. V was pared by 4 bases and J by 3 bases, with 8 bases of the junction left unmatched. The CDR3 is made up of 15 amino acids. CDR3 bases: TGTGCCAGCAGTTGGGGACAGTCTTGGGACACTGAAGCTTTCTTT. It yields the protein CASSWGQSWDTEAFF.

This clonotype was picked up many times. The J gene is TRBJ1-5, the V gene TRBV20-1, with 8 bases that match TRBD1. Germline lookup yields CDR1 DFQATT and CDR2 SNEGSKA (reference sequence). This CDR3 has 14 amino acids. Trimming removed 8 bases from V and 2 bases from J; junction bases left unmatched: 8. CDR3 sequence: CSFQGAQGNQPQHF. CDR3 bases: TGCAGTTTTCAGGGGGCGCAGGGCAATCAGCCCCAGCATTTT.

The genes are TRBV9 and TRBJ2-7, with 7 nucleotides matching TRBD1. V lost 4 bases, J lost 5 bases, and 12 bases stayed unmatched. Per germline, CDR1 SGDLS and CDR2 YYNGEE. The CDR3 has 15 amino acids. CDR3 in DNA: TGTGCCAGCAGCCCCCGTCCTAGGGGGCGGGACGAGCAGTACTTC. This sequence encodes CASSPRPRGRDEQYF.